This is a list of T cell receptor beta chains from one sample in a study of blood T cell repertoires in COVID-19. The repertoire was sequenced with immunoSEQ multiplex PCR; TCRdb's copy has only in-frame clones and lacks some. The sample consists of some 300,000 clones, about 90% of them appearing once. Sequenced material: peripheral blood. Receptors were obtained from a woman in her thirties or forties with COVID-19, enrolled during active disease. CDR3s include the opening cysteine and the closing phenylalanine or tryptophan. The D gene is left open where the match is weak. Clone size, where shown, is once, few, many, or a class for clones that have expanded.

>TRBV6-5|TRBJ1-1|TRBD1|NA
CASRDRVFGEAFF
TGTGCCAGCCGGGACAGGGTTTTCGGTGAAGCTTTCTTT
>TRBV5-1|TRBJ2-1|TRBD1|NA
CASSLAGTGGYEQFF
TGCGCCAGCAGCTTGGCCGGGACAGGAGGCTATGAGCAGTTCTTC
>TRBV25-1|TRBJ1-6|NA|NA
CASRQTAQLNSPLHF
TGTGCCAGCAGACAGACAGCACAACTCAATTCACCCCTCCACTTT
>TRBV3-1/TRBV3-2|TRBJ1-5|NA|NA
CASSSHTDQPQHF
TGTGCCAGCAGCTCGCACACCGATCAGCCCCAGCATTTT
>TRBV24-1|TRBJ2-3|NA|NA
CATSDSRAQYF
TGTGCCACCAGTGATTCGAGGGCGCAGTATTTT
>TRBV5-1|TRBJ1-2|TRBD1|NA
CASSLWETWTGPGGYTF
TGCGCCAGCAGCTTGTGGGAGACCTGGACAGGGCCGGGAGGCTACACCTTC
>TRBV6-6|TRBJ1-2|NA|NA
CASSTVNYGYTF
TGTGCCAGCAGTACAGTCAACTATGGCTACACCTTC
>TRBV18|TRBJ2-1|NA|NA
CASSPGLTHSRNEQFF
TGTGCCAGCTCACCCGGTTTAACCCATTCGCGAAATGAGCAGTTCTTC
>TRBV24-1|TRBJ2-1|NA|NA
CATSDLRVNDNEQFF
TGTGCCACCAGTGATTTGCGGGTCAACGACAATGAGCAGTTCTTC
>TRBV6-5|TRBJ1-5|NA|NA
CASSLSGDSNQPQHF
TGTGCCAGCAGTCTATCGGGGGATAGCAATCAGCCCCAGCATTTT
>TRBV11-2|TRBJ1-2|TRBD1|NA
CASSPDRGRGYTF
TGTGCCAGCAGCCCGGACAGGGGCCGAGGCTACACCTTC
>TRBV7-2|TRBJ1-1|NA|NA
CASSLRGGLTEAFF
TGTGCCAGCAGCTTAAGGGGGGGACTCACTGAAGCTTTCTTT
>TRBV5-1|TRBJ1-5|NA|NA
CASSPGGGHQPQHF
TGCGCCAGCAGCCCCGGCGGGGGCCATCAGCCCCAGCATTTT
>TRBV28|TRBJ2-3|NA|NA
CASSLPGKSTDTQYF
TGTGCCAGCAGTTTACCCGGGAAAAGCACAGATACGCAGTATTTT
>TRBV3-1/TRBV3-2|TRBJ2-1|TRBD2|NA
CASSQGGTSLRNEQFF
TGTGCCAGCAGCCAAGGAGGGACTAGTCTTAGGAATGAGCAGTTCTTC
>TRBV13|TRBJ1-1|NA|NA
CASSLGRAVTEAFF
TGTGCCAGCAGCTTGGGCAGGGCGGTGACTGAAGCTTTCTTT
>TRBV19|TRBJ1-1|NA|NA
CASSMAGRGTEAFF
TGTGCCAGTAGTATGGCGGGCCGGGGGACTGAAGCTTTCTTT
>TRBV28|TRBJ1-2|NA|NA
CASSPRASPYGYTF
TGTGCCAGCAGCCCCAGGGCCTCCCCCTATGGCTACACCTTC
>TRBV19|TRBJ2-7|NA|NA
CASRGEVYEQYF
TGTGCCAGTAGGGGAGAGGTCTACGAGCAGTACTTC
>TRBV28|TRBJ1-2|NA|NA
CASSFWGNGYTF
TGTGCCAGCAGTTTTTGGGGCAATGGCTACACCTTC
>TRBV7-2|TRBJ2-5|NA|NA
CASSLAPRGETQYF
TGTGCCAGCAGCTTAGCGCCCCGGGGGGAGACCCAGTACTTC
>TRBV6-6|TRBJ1-2|NA|NA
CASSFTGSRGYTF
TGTGCCAGCAGTTTTACAGGGTCGAGAGGCTACACCTTC
>TRBV29-1|TRBJ1-1|NA|few
CSVELAPNTEAFF
TGCAGCGTTGAGCTCGCGCCGAACACTGAAGCTTTCTTT
>TRBV12-3/TRBV12-4|TRBJ2-1|TRBD1|NA
CASSFFQGAEQFF
TGTGCCAGCAGTTTTTTTCAGGGGGCTGAGCAGTTCTTC
>TRBV11-1|TRBJ2-7|TRBD1|NA
CASSSTDRGLYEQYF
TGTGCCAGCAGCTCGACGGACAGGGGGCTCTACGAGCAGTACTTC
>TRBV7-8|TRBJ1-5|TRBD1|NA
CASSGGTGDNQPQHF
TGTGCCAGCAGCGGCGGGACAGGGGACAATCAGCCCCAGCATTTT
>TRBV6-5|TRBJ2-7|TRBD1|once
CASWETGTGEPEQYF
TGTGCCAGCTGGGAGACCGGGACAGGGGAGCCCGAGCAGTACTTC
>TRBV5-4|TRBJ1-2|TRBD1|NA
CASSLDRGYGYTF
TGTGCCAGCAGCCTGGACAGGGGCTATGGCTACACCTTC
>TRBV3-1/TRBV3-2|TRBJ2-1|TRBD1|NA
CASSLGQGARNEQFF
TGTGCCAGCAGCCTCGGACAGGGGGCGCGAAATGAGCAGTTCTTC
>TRBV7-9|TRBJ1-3|NA|NA
CASSLVGGSGNTIYF
TGTGCCAGCAGCTTAGTCGGGGGGTCTGGAAACACCATATATTTT
>TRBV19|TRBJ1-5|TRBD1|NA
CASSIKLMWSGQGNQPQHF
TGTGCCAGTAGTATTAAGCTAATGTGGAGTGGACAGGGCAATCAGCCCCAGCATTTT
>TRBV7-9|TRBJ1-1|NA|NA
CASSSKQANTEAFF
TGTGCCAGCAGCTCTAAACAGGCGAACACTGAAGCTTTCTTT
>TRBV19|TRBJ1-3|NA|NA
CASSIQGTPGNTIYF
TGTGCCAGTAGTATACAGGGAACCCCTGGAAACACCATATATTTT
>TRBV7-3|TRBJ2-3|TRBD1|NA
CASSLWGQPTDTQYF
TGTGCCAGCAGCCTCTGGGGACAGCCCACAGATACGCAGTATTTT
>TRBV7-6|TRBJ2-1|TRBD2|NA
CASSRTSGGSNEQFF
TGTGCCAGCAGCCGAACTAGCGGGGGGTCCAATGAGCAGTTCTTC
>TRBV2|TRBJ2-3|TRBD2|NA
CASSPLAGDTDTQYF
TGTGCCAGCAGTCCTCTAGCGGGGGACACAGATACGCAGTATTTT
>TRBV2|TRBJ1-4|NA|NA
CASSETELGKLFF
TGTGCCAGCAGTGAGACGGAACTAGGGAAACTGTTTTTT
>TRBV9|TRBJ1-3|NA|once
CASSVGGRKGNTIYF
TGTGCCAGCAGCGTAGGGGGGAGGAAAGGAAACACCATATATTTT
>TRBV5-1|TRBJ1-1|NA|NA
CASSLGTPHMNTEAFF
TGCGCCAGCAGCTTGGGCACCCCGCACATGAACACTGAAGCTTTCTTT
>TRBV11-2|TRBJ2-7|NA|few
CASSLISTEQYF
TGTGCCAGCAGCTTAATCAGTACAGAGCAGTACTTC
>TRBV6-5|TRBJ2-3|TRBD1|NA
CASEQGAGDTQYF
TGTGCCAGCGAACAGGGGGCGGGGGATACGCAGTATTTT
>TRBV28|TRBJ1-2|NA|NA
CASSPGQSYGYTF
TGTGCCAGCAGTCCAGGACAGTCATATGGCTACACCTTC
>TRBV4-2|TRBJ1-2|TRBD1|NA
CASSQELGQGAPRYGYTF
TGTGCCAGCAGCCAAGAGCTGGGACAGGGGGCGCCCCGCTATGGCTACACCTTC